This TCR beta chain was captured in a study of blood T cell repertoires in COVID-19. Germline-derived CDR1 and CDR2 are SGHDT and YYEEEE. V trimming: 3 bases; J trimming: 2 bases; junction bases outside the gene matches: 2. This CDR3 spans 14 amino acids. Repertoires were generated with immunoSEQ multiplex PCR, while TCRdb's copy carries only in-frame clones and drops some. The sample records some 64,000 clones, more than 75% being singletons. Sequencing was carried out using peripheral blood. This rearrangement joins TRBV5-6 to TRBJ1-3; 7 nucleotides align to TRBD1. This clonotype originated in a human donor in a cohort sampled during active COVID-19. The CDR3 DNA follows: TGTGCCAGCAGCTCGACAGGGACTGGAAACACCATATATTTT. Amino acid sequence: CASSSTGTGNTIYF.